Listed here is a single T cell receptor (beta chain). Germline assignment: CDR1 SNHLY and CDR2 FYNNEI. Trimming took off 7 bases at V and 6 bases at J, with 10 bases between the two ends. The CDR3 runs 12 residues. This specimen comes from a study of patients and donors after allogeneic stem cell transplantation. MiXCR, run by TCRdb on the RT-PCR reads, gives a single entry per CDR3 protein. The profile covers 100,000 to 120,000 distinct CDR3 sequences, with 35% appearing a single time and roughly 27% taken by the ten largest. The source material was blood, either unsorted or a sorted T cell fraction (not recorded which). The source of this sequence is a human donor who was either an allogeneic HSCT recipient or a stem cell or donor lymphocyte infusion donor (not recorded which). It is not recorded whose cells these are; they may come from a transplant donor. The V gene is TRBV2, the J gene TRBJ2-1; D unclear. The CDR3 nucleotides read TGTGCCAGCATCTGGGCATTCAATGAGCAGTTCTTC. Amino acid sequence: CASIWAFNEQFF.